This T cell receptor beta chain was sequenced in a study of somatic mutations in cytotoxic T cells in rheumatoid arthritis. Overall study context: Several of the V beta antibody-stained T-cell populations were flow-sorted at nearly 100% purity; V beta1+ cells were among them and were sequenced for TCRB.

Positive selection using magnetic beads isolated the CD4+ and CD8+ cells (purity was checked by flow cytometry). Findings and caveats of the study: Some patients, about an eighth of the roughly 60, had a largest CD8+ clone that exceeded 20% of CD8+ cells. Any difference in CD8+ T-cell clonality between patients who had rheumatoid arthritis and healthy controls who were age-matched was not statistically significant.

As to this clone: The antigen is undetermined.

Some clones are missing from TCRdb's copy, which holds only in-frame ones; the method was immunoSEQ multiplex PCR. The sample contains 14,000 or so clones, about three quarters of which appear only once. CDR3 length: 11 amino acids. The specimen was CD8+ T cells sorted from blood. The V call is TRBV12-1, the J call TRBJ2-5. TRBV12-1 is classified as a pseudogene. The source of this sequence is an adult with rheumatoid arthritis. The chain's CDR3 is CASSFLTAGYF. The CDR3 DNA is TGTGCCAGCAGCTTTCTGACGGCTGGGTACTTC.